This paragraph covers one TCR beta chain sequence. No antigen is known for it. The PCR made use of 60 Vbeta and 13 Jbeta primers. Clones were read by immunoSEQ multiplex PCR, and TCRdb kept only the in-frame ones, dropping some. Of 110,000 or so clones detected, about 69% appear once; the ten largest clones hold roughly 1.2%. J lost 5 bases, V lost 6 bases, and 4 bases had no gene match. The CDR3 length is 14 residues. Germline lookup yields CDR1 MDHEN and CDR2 SYDVKM. These data originate in a study of cytomegalovirus exposure and HLA in healthy donors. Study conclusions and caveats: TCR beta sequences reportedly predicted most subjects' HLA-A and HLA-B alleles accurately. Later analysis identified about 18,000 TCR beta sequences associated with HLA alleles, using a false discovery rate threshold of 0.05. Immune exposure was documented only through CMV serostatus. Reportedly, cytomegalovirus status was diagnosed with high sensitivity and specificity.

The chain links TRBV28 to TRBJ2-1; 10 bases line up with TRBD2. The specimen was PBMCs. This receptor was taken from a man aged 35 to 55 in good health and CMV-seronegative. Written as DNA, the CDR3 is TGTGCCAGCAGACCAAGCGGGGGGGACAATGAGCAGTTCTTC. Amino acids: CASRPSGGDNEQFF. Supplemented by reference TRBV28 and TRBJ2-1, the full variable domain reads DVKVTQSSRYLVKRTGEKVFLECVQDMDHENMFWYRQDPGLGLRLIYFSYDVKMKEKGDIPEGYSVSREKKERFSLILESASTNQTSMYLCASRPSGGDNEQFFGPGTRLTVL.